Below are 16 T cell receptor beta chains sequenced from a single sample in a study of neurological immune-mediated disorders. TCRdb processed the 5' RACE reads anew with MiXCR; each CDR3 protein has one entry. The table has some 60,000 distinct CDR3 sequences, about 4% seen once. The sample taken for sequencing was PBMCs. Receptors originate from a woman aged 45 to 65 with multiple sclerosis.

This clonotype came up many times. The chain couples TRBV24-1 to TRBJ2-1; tentative D call: TRBD2 (5 bases). V was pared by 4 bases and J by 7 bases, with 16 bases between. The germline CDR1 and CDR2 sequences are KGHDR and SFDVKD. The length of the CDR3 is 15 residues. CDR3 loop: CATSDVQGPGNEQFF. The CDR3 nucleotides read TGTGCCACCAGTGACGTCCAAGGCCCGGGGAATGAGCAGTTCTTC.

In this sample, this clonotype turned up many times. The rearrangement links TRBV5-1 to TRBJ2-5; perhaps D is TRBD1 or TRBD2 (5 bases each). Trimming stripped 7 bases from V and 4 bases from J, with 17 bases between. Germline CDR1 SGHRS, CDR2 YFSETQ. This CDR3 region has 14 residues. The CDR3 DNA reads TGCGCCAGCGCCGACGGGTCGGGGACAGAGACCCAGTACTTC. It is translated as CASADGSGTETQYF.

This clonotype was detected many times. This chain links TRBV5-1 with TRBJ2-3; 12 positions match TRBD2. V trimming: 2 bases; J trimming: 7 bases; junction bases outside the gene matches: 5. Germline V gene data show CDR1 as SGHRS and CDR2 as YFSETQ. This CDR3 is 15 amino acids long. The CDR3 DNA sequence: TGCGCCAGCAGCTTTCTAGCGGGAGGGGCCTATACGCAGTATTTT. Translating it yields CASSFLAGGAYTQYF.

This clonotype was seen many times. V gene TRBV5-6 combines with J gene TRBJ1-2, with 8 nucleotides matching TRBD1. Trimming at V came to 1 base and at J to 4 bases, leaving 3 bases not matched to a gene. Germline V gene data show CDR1 as SGHDT and CDR2 as YYEEEE. The CDR3 loop spans 14 amino acids. CDR3 protein: CASSLSQGVYGYTF. The CDR3 nucleotides read TGTGCCAGCAGCTTGTCACAGGGGGTCTATGGCTACACCTTC.

This clonotype occurred many times. CDR3 amino acids: CASSSTPGREQFF. In DNA form, the CDR3 reads TGTGCCAGCAGTTCAACCCCAGGACGAGAGCAGTTCTTC. This sequence joins TRBV12-3 or TRBV12-4 and TRBJ2-1; no reliable D call. Trimming shortened V by 4 bases and J by 10 bases, and 14 bases separated the two germline ends. The CDR3 spans 13 residues.

This clonotype was observed at least ten times. This chain joins TRBV6-5 and TRBJ1-2; 10 bases map to TRBD1. V was pared by 6 bases and J by 3 bases, with 4 bases of the junction left unmatched. Per germline, CDR1 MNHEY and CDR2 SVGAGI. The CDR3 totals 14 residues. The CDR3 region has the DNA TGTGCCAGCAGGACAGGGGGCGTAGACTATGGCTACACCTTC. Translating it yields CASRTGGVDYGYTF.

This clonotype was seen ten or more times. The chain employs TRBV10-3 and TRBJ2-7, with unresolved D. Germline V gives CDR1 ENHRY, CDR2 SYGVKD. The V end lost 6 bases, the J end lost 2 bases, and 8 bases lay between the germline ends. The CDR3 length is 12 residues. In nucleotides, the CDR3 is TGTGCCATCAGCGCAGGCCCCTACGAGCAGTACTTC. This encodes CAISAGPYEQYF.

Only a few counts were recorded for this clonotype. The chain is built from TRBV18 and TRBJ1-1; 7 bases are shared with TRBD1. Trimming took 1 base from V and 5 from J; bases not matched to a gene: 4. The CDR3 has 14 amino acids. Germline V gene lookup returns CDR1 KGHSH and CDR2 LQKENI. The CDR3 loop is CASSPQGAGTEAFF. CDR3 in DNA: TGTGCCAGCTCACCACAGGGGGCAGGAACTGAAGCTTTCTTT.

The table lists this clonotype with many counts. The rearrangement joins TRBV7-2 to TRBJ2-1; no clear D. In germline, CDR1 is SGHTA, CDR2 FQGNSA. The CDR3 spans 14 residues. V lost 3 bases and J 4 bases, leaving 10 bases between the germline ends. CDR3 protein: CASSFRAIYNEQFF. The CDR3 region has the DNA TGTGCCAGCAGCTTTCGAGCGATTTACAATGAGCAGTTCTTC.

Ten or more counts support this clonotype. This chain joins TRBV29-1 and TRBJ2-5, with 9 bases fitting TRBD1. V lost 6 bases and J lost 7; bases outside the gene matches: 12. Germline V gene lookup returns CDR1 SQVTM and CDR2 ANQGSEA. CDR3 size: 14 residues. The CDR3 protein is CSVPLGQGQRTQYF. The CDR3 DNA follows: TGCAGCGTGCCTTTGGGACAGGGCCAGAGGACCCAGTACTTC.

Many counts were recorded for this clonotype. This CDR3 reads CASSRGTSGVYEQYF. As DNA, the CDR3 is TGTGCCAGCAGCCGAGGGACTAGCGGCGTCTACGAGCAGTACTTC. The V gene is TRBV3-1, the J gene TRBJ2-7; 11 bases are shared with TRBD2. V shed 4 bases and J 3 bases; nucleotides not matched to a gene: 5. Germline-derived CDR1 and CDR2 are LGHDT and YNNKEL (reference sequence). The CDR3 loop spans 15 amino acids.

The rearrangement links TRBV18 to TRBJ2-7; 8 nucleotides line up with TRBD1. J gave up 6 bases and V 4 bases, and 2 bases lay outside the gene matches. In germline, CDR1 is KGHSH, CDR2 LQKENI. The length of the CDR3 is 12 residues. CDR3 loop: CASSLQGAEQYF. The CDR3 coding sequence is TGTGCCAGCTCACTGCAGGGGGCCGAGCAGTACTTC.

Note on this clonotype: The junction does not match germline at one end; this may be a read error. V gene TRBV27 combines with J gene TRBJ1-5; no definite D call. Germline V gives CDR1 MNHEY, CDR2 SMNVEV (reference sequence). CDR3 size: 14 residues. CDR3 DNA sequence: TGTGCCAGCAGTTTAATAGGCCGCAATCAGCCCCAGAATTTT. This codes for CASSLIGRNQPQNF.

This clonotype was counted ten times or more. The chain recombines TRBV10-3 with TRBJ2-7; D not resolved. With 3 bases removed from V and 6 bases from J, the gap between germline ends came to 6 bases. CDR3 length: 11 amino acids. Germline V gene lookup returns CDR1 ENHRY and CDR2 SYGVKD. The CDR3 here is CAISDLGEQYF. The CDR3 DNA follows: TGTGCCATCAGTGATCTGGGCGAGCAGTACTTC.

This clonotype was observed at least ten times. The chain uses TRBV20-1 and TRBJ1-4, with D tentatively TRBD1 (5 bases). V lost 5 bases to trimming and J lost 8 bases, with 18 bases between them. Germline CDR1 is DFQATT and CDR2 is SNEGSKA (reference sequence). The CDR3 runs to 14 residues. CDR3 sequence: CSAPGGEGQEKLFF. DNA of the CDR3: TGCAGTGCTCCGGGGGGAGAGGGTCAGGAAAAACTGTTTTTT.

This clonotype was seen ten or more times. The V and J genes are TRBV29-1 and TRBJ1-1; possible D gene TRBD1, 5 bases. The CDR3 loop spans 13 amino acids. Trimming removed 4 bases from V and 2 bases from J, with 11 bases in between. Germline V gives CDR1 SQVTM, CDR2 ANQGSEA. CDR3 DNA: TGCAGCGTTGGAGGACATCCAAACACTGAAGCTTTCTTT. Protein sequence: CSVGGHPNTEAFF.